This TCR beta chain was captured by sequencing in a study of blood T cell repertoires in COVID-19 (dated by TCRdb to the early 2020s). Concerning the study at large: Samples from collaborators originated in the United States, Italy and Spain and spanned both the acute and convalescent phases of COVID-19. The material from the prospective study consisted of cDNA or gDNA derived from T cells, B-cell-depleted T cells, or PBMCs. Deeply sampled blood TCRbeta repertoires from subjects exposed to, actively infected with, or recovered from COVID-19 were included in the dataset. The repertoires were released in a freely available public database meant as a resource for research on the immune response to SARS-CoV-2. Samples were obtained from the ongoing ImmuneRACE study (first 160 participants) and from 950 to 1,500 subjects provided by 6 global collaborators. The sample metadata nearly always contained a de-identified subject ID, COVID-19 status, age in years and sex. Where HLA class I and class II types were available, the types were taken from metadata supplied by the sample provider, not from assay-based typing.

Details on this clone: Its antigen is unknown. The sample holds no much larger clone one base away, and base qualities are not on file.

The immunoSEQ Assay, a bias-controlled multiplex PCR, was used to amplify TCRbeta CDR3 regions from genomic DNA. In the source study's methods: The number of nucleated cells in each sample was estimated by amplification of reference gene primers within the assay. To quantify the absolute abundance of each unique TCRbeta CDR3 rearrangement, sequence reads were collapsed and filtered. For each sample, productive Simpson clonality was calculated as the square root of Simpson's diversity index across productive rearrangements. The immuneACCESS repertoire file appears here via TCRdb, limited to in-frame rearrangements. These files lack a portion of the clones; in checked studies, under half of the deficit traces to unresolved V genes, and the cause of the others is not known. The V and J calls and clone size come from that table; D and trimming were worked out from the DNA. The sample includes approximately 350,000 clones, with almost 90% observed a single time. Just under 7.5% of the sample goes to the ten largest clones.

CDR1 and CDR2 (SGDLS, YYNGEE) derive from the germline V gene. There are 15 amino acids in the CDR3, from cysteine to phenylalanine inclusive. Kept here is only the CDR3 DNA, which spans 45 bases and is read in frame from base 1. V lost 0 bases and J lost 13 bases, and the count of bases not matched to a germline gene is 15. Broader findings and caveats from the paper: How much clinical and demographic metadata was included differed by source and by participant, and the metadata was provided uncurated.

In Seattle, one collaborating source enrolled patients while the infection was active and tracked those patients longitudinally over the course of disease. Each collaborating institution followed its own protocols to collect whole blood in K2EDTA tubes. For TCRbeta analysis, collaborator samples were shipped as frozen whole blood, as isolated PBMCs, or as DNA extracted from either sample type. Sequences were obtained from peripheral blood. The sequence was obtained from a woman aged 70-85 years with COVID-19, enrolled during active disease. Here the chain combines TRBV9 and TRBJ2-5; 7 of the junction bases match TRBD1. The nucleotide sequence is TGTGCCAGCAGCGTAGACGGGACAGCTCCCGAGCGGAGGTACTTC. Translated, this is CASSVDGTAPERRYF.